The sequence of this TCR beta chain was determined in a study of blood T cell repertoires in COVID-19. Study background: Collection of acute and convalescent COVID-19 samples took place in the United States, Italy and Spain. PBMCs, B-cell-depleted T cells, or T cells were the source of the cDNA or gDNA that made up the material.

Source study methods: Nucleated cell number was recorded as an estimate derived from reference gene primer amplification. This table comes from immunoSEQ multiplex PCR, and its TCRdb copy is limited to in-frame clones, with some not included. V and J calls and clone size follow that table, whereas D and trimming were derived from the DNA. Of about 400,000 clones listed, 70% to 90% are singletons. V dropped 6 bases and J dropped 3 bases, with 18 bases sitting between them. Germline values: CDR1 MNHEY, CDR2 SMNVEV (reference sequence). CDR3 length: 15 residues. The TCR was taken from a man aged 40-50 years with acute or convalescent COVID-19. The sample consisted of peripheral blood. V gene TRBV27 combines with J gene TRBJ2-7; D gene uncertain. CDR3 protein: CASRPPGLASYEQYF. CDR3 DNA sequence: TGTGCCAGCAGACCTCCGGGTCTCGCCAGCTACGAGCAGTACTTC.